The T cell receptor (beta chain) under discussion was sequenced for a study of blood T cell repertoires in COVID-19. Study at large: COVID-19 samples collected from the United States, Italy and Spain covered acute and convalescent phases. The cDNA or gDNA used as material had been derived from T cells, B-cell-depleted T cells, or PBMCs.

Seattle participants joined during active infection and were tracked over time. V dropped 3 bases and J dropped 0; count of bases not matched to a gene: 5. CDR3 length: 16 residues. Per the germline V gene, CDR1 is SGHTA and CDR2 is FQGNSA. Authors' data handling: Nucleated cell number was recorded as an estimate derived from reference gene primer amplification. Here immunoSEQ multiplex PCR was the method, and the copy in TCRdb shows in-frame clones only, minus some. V, J and clone size were drawn from that table, and D and trimming were deduced from the DNA. The sample holds about 210,000 clones, about 82% seen once.

Sequenced material: peripheral blood. The sequence was collected from a woman in her 70s with COVID-19, enrolled during active disease. This sequence joins TRBV7-2 and TRBJ1-3, with TRBD1 matching over 7 bases. For the CDR3, the DNA is TGTGCCAGCAGCTTGGACAGGTTACTCTCTGGAAACACCATATATTTT. As protein: CASSLDRLLSGNTIYF.